These 28 T cell receptor beta chains were sequenced from one sample in a study of persistence of HIV-infected CD4 T cells. The libraries were made with immunoSEQ version 4 in survey mode. Here immunoSEQ multiplex PCR was the method, and the copy in TCRdb shows in-frame clones only, minus some. Of about 36,000 clones listed, 82% were seen once; the top ten hold 0.9% to 1%. The stimulus was an HIV-1 Gag 15-mer peptide pool, about 1 ug/peptide/mL. Sorted nonresponding memory CD4+ T cells were CD40L-negative, CD69-negative, CD45RO-high. No antigens are known for them. This specimen was cultured CD4+ T cells from PBMCs, taken from a patient who received antiretroviral therapy. Source of these receptors: an adult with HIV. The donor label of this sample is uncertain.

This chain joins TRBV5-1 and TRBJ2-3, with 11 bases that match TRBD2. Germline values: CDR1 SGHRS, CDR2 YFSETQ. The CDR3 covers 15 residues. Trimming cost V 0 bases and J 6 bases; bases outside gene matches: 3. CDR3 loop: CASSLDSGGADTQYF. As DNA, the CDR3 is TGCGCCAGCAGCTTGGATAGCGGGGGGGCGGATACGCAGTATTTT. The whole variable domain, remainder taken from reference TRBV5-1 and TRBJ2-3, is KAGVTQTPRYLIKTRGQQVTLSCSPISGHRSVSWYQQTPGQGLQFLFEYFSETQRNKGNFPGRFSGRQFSNSRSEMNVSTLELGDSALYLCASSLDSGGADTQYFGPGTRLTVL.

About this clone: Other DNA sequences from this sample encode an identical CDR3 as well. The V call is TRBV5-1, the J call TRBJ2-3; the match to TRBD2 covers 11 bases. V lost 0 bases and J lost 4; bases outside the gene matches: 7. This CDR3 is built from 17 residues. CDR1 and CDR2 (germline): SGHRS, YFSETQ. CDR3 sequence reads: CASSLAGLAGGPDTQYF. CDR3 coding DNA: TGCGCCAGCAGCTTGGCGGGTTTAGCGGGGGGGCCAGATACGCAGTATTTT.

This clone was detected a few times. This chain connects TRBV16 to TRBJ1-5; no reliable D call. The CDR3 has 13 residues. The V gene's germline CDR1 is KGHSY and CDR2 FQNENV. The V end lost 2 bases, the J end lost 5 bases, and 7 bases lay between the germline ends. The DNA for the CDR3 is TGTGCCAGCAGCCAAGAGGGATATCAGCCCCAGCATTTT. It yields the protein CASSQEGYQPQHF. Looking up the rest from reference TRBV16 and TRBJ1-5 gives the full variable domain: GEEVAQTPKHLVRGEGQKAKLYCAPIKGHSYVFWYQQVLKNEFKFLISFQNENVFDETGMPKERFSAKCLPNSPCSLEIQATKLEDSAVYFCASSQEGYQPQHFGDGTRLSIL.

The chain links TRBV6-5 to TRBJ1-1, with D tentatively TRBD1 (6 bases). The germline V gene encodes CDR1 MNHEY and CDR2 SVGAGI. The V gene lost 4 bases and the J gene lost 0 bases, with 9 bases spanning the gap. The CDR3 has 14 residues. CDR3 residues: CASSSTGLNTEAFF. The CDR3 bases are TGTGCCAGCAGTTCAACAGGGTTGAACACTGAAGCTTTCTTT.

The genes are TRBV9 and TRBJ1-3; D uncertain. This CDR3 is 15 amino acids long. Germline lookup yields CDR1 SGDLS and CDR2 YYNGEE. The ends were cut back, 0 bases at V and 6 bases at J, with 13 bases in the middle. The CDR3 coding sequence is TGTGCCAGCAGCGTAGACATAGCGCATCTAAACACCATATATTTT. Protein sequence: CASSVDIAHLNTIYF. Filled out from reference TRBV9 and TRBJ1-3, the complete variable domain reads DSGVTQTPKHLITATGQRVTLRCSPRSGDLSVYWYQQSLDQGLQFLIQYYNGEERAKGNILERFSAQQFPDLHSELNLSSLELGDSALYFCASSVDIAHLNTIYFGEGSWLTVV.

This chain uses TRBV13 with TRBJ1-5; no reliable D call. CDR3 size: 14 residues. Germline lookup yields CDR1 PRHDT and CDR2 FYEKMQ (reference sequence). With 0 bases removed from V and 0 bases from J, the gap between germline ends came to 3 bases. Here the CDR3 DNA reads TGTGCCAGCAGCTTAGGGAATAGCAATCAGCCCCAGCATTTT. Translating it yields CASSLGNSNQPQHF.

The rearrangement links TRBV6-5 to TRBJ2-1; D remains unclear. The CDR3 length is 16 residues. V was shortened by 1 base and J by 4 bases, with 14 bases between the two germline ends. Germline loops: CDR1 MNHEY, CDR2 SVGAGI. The DNA of the CDR3 is TGTGCCAGCAGTTACTTACCTACCGCTCCGTACAATGAGCAGTTCTTC. This gives the protein CASSYLPTAPYNEQFF.

This clone is a singleton in its sample. V and J are TRBV29-1 and TRBJ1-1; no clear D gene. There are 12 residues in the CDR3. CDR1 is SQVTM and CDR2 is ANQGSEA in the germline V gene. V shed 4 bases and J shed 8 bases, with 14 bases lying between them. CDR3 amino acids: CSVGEVASEAFF. Here the CDR3 DNA reads TGCAGCGTTGGCGAGGTTGCGTCAGAAGCTTTCTTT.

CDR3 sequence: CASSDWGRVSYEQYF. CDR3 in DNA: TGTGCCAGCAGTGATTGGGGGCGCGTATCCTACGAGCAGTACTTC. The V call is TRBV2, the J call TRBJ2-7, with D perhaps matching TRBD1 (6 bases). Trimming shortened V by 3 bases and J by 1 base, and 13 bases separated the two germline ends. CDR1 SNHLY and CDR2 FYNNEI come from the germline V gene. The CDR3 is 15 amino acids.

This chain connects TRBV3-1 (or the pseudogene TRBV3-2) to TRBJ1-2; 9 nucleotides match TRBD1. The V and J ends lost 6 bases and 5 bases, in that order; junction bases with no gene match: 7. The CDR3 consists of 14 residues. The germline V gene has CDR1 LGHDT and CDR2 YNNKEL (reference sequence). CDR3 sequence reads: CASSSGTGSYGYTF. The CDR3 DNA reads as TGTGCCAGCAGTTCCGGGACAGGGTCATATGGCTACACCTTC.

CDR3 residues: CASSLGSGGSYEQYF. Written as DNA, the CDR3 is TGTGCCAGCAGCTTAGGGTCAGGGGGCTCCTACGAGCAGTACTTC. V usage is TRBV7-6 and J usage is TRBJ2-7; 7 bases are a match to TRBD1. The CDR3 loop spans 15 amino acids. V lost 1 base and J lost 0; bases outside the gene matches: 3. The germline V gene has CDR1 SGHVS and CDR2 FNYEAQ.

Only one count was recorded for this clone. This chain uses TRBV6-5 with TRBJ1-5; D might be TRBD1 (6 bases). This CDR3 region has 15 residues. Germline-derived CDR1 and CDR2 are MNHEY and SVGAGI. Trimming pared 7 bases from V and 0 bases from J, leaving 13 bases between. In DNA, the CDR3 is TGTGCCAGCACCAAGGGGGGGGATAGCAATCAGCCCCAGCATTTT. This sequence encodes CASTKGGDSNQPQHF.

The gene calls are TRBV5-4 and TRBJ1-1; TRBD1 agrees at 7 bases. The trim removed 2 bases at V and 4 bases at J, leaving 5 bases unmatched. This CDR3 contains 14 residues. Germline loops: CDR1 SGHNT, CDR2 YYREEE (reference sequence). The CDR3 DNA reads TGTGCCAGCAGCTTTGATAGGGGGCTCACTGAAGCTTTCTTT. Its translation: CASSFDRGLTEAFF.

The chain combines TRBV5-6 with TRBJ2-6, with D tentatively TRBD1 or TRBD2 (5 bases each). CDR3 size: 15 residues. Trimming took off 4 bases at V and 0 bases at J, with 8 bases between the two ends. CDR1 and CDR2 from the germline V gene are SGHDT and YYEEEE. CDR3 DNA: TGTGCCAGCAGCGAAGGGACCTCTGGGGCCAACGTCCTGACTTTC. Protein: CASSEGTSGANVLTF.

The chain has TRBV23-1 and TRBJ1-2; tentatively, D is TRBD1 (5 bases). TRBV23-1 is annotated as an ORF whose role is uncertain. Trimming took 2 bases from V and 4 from J, leaving 8 bases between them. This CDR3 region has 13 residues. The CDR3 protein is CASSQDSSYGYTF. The CDR3 DNA follows: TGCGCCAGCAGTCAAGACAGCTCCTATGGCTACACCTTC.

The CDR3 sequence: CASTVITLSGVGEQYV. The CDR3 DNA sequence: TGTGCCAGCACGGTGATCACCCTTTCAGGGGTAGGGGAGCAGTACGTC. The chain couples TRBV5-6 to TRBJ2-7, with D possibly TRBD1 on 6 matching bases. Per the germline V gene, CDR1 is SGHDT and CDR2 is YYEEEE. The CDR3 loop spans 16 amino acids. Trimming removed 6 bases at V and 7 bases at J, with 26 bases between.

The sample holds one count of this clone. The V call is TRBV10-1, the J call TRBJ2-2, with D possibly matching TRBD1 (5 bases). Trimming pared 0 bases from V and 2 bases from J, leaving 25 bases between. The CDR3 consists of 21 residues. Per germline, CDR1 WNHNN and CDR2 SYGVQD (reference sequence). Here the CDR3 reads CASSESTPGAPLIFNTGELFF. Here the CDR3 DNA reads TGCGCCAGCAGTGAGTCGACCCCTGGGGCCCCCCTGATATTTAACACCGGGGAGCTGTTTTTT.

V usage is TRBV4-1 and J usage is TRBJ1-1; D unclear. Germline V CDR1 and CDR2: MGHRA, YSYEKL. The CDR3 contains 12 residues. V dropped 3 bases and J dropped 1 base, with 3 bases sitting between them. The CDR3 DNA is TGCGCCAGCAGCCAGACGAACACTGAAGCTTTCTTT. Translating it yields CASSQTNTEAFF.

This clone was detected only once. This sequence joins TRBV25-1 and TRBJ2-7; 11 bases match TRBD1. Losses at the gene ends were 4 bases for V and 12 bases for J; bases not matched to a gene: 17. The CDR3 totals 16 residues. From germline, CDR1 is MGHDK and CDR2 SYGVNS. The CDR3 region has the DNA TGTGCCAGCAGTGCGCCGGGGGGGACAGGGGGGTCGCCGCGGTACTTC. Encoded protein: CASSAPGGTGGSPRYF.

V gene TRBV6-5 combines with J gene TRBJ2-2, with D unclear. Trimming pared 8 bases from V and 3 bases from J, leaving 13 bases between. The CDR3 is 14 residues long. Germline values: CDR1 MNHEY, CDR2 SVGAGI. The CDR3 protein is CASGSPRDTGELFF. In DNA form, the CDR3 reads TGTGCCAGCGGTAGCCCAAGGGACACCGGGGAGCTGTTTTTT.

The chain combines TRBV7-8 with TRBJ1-3, with D possibly matching TRBD1 (6 bases). V dropped 0 bases and J dropped 0 bases, with 12 bases sitting between them. In germline, CDR1 is SGHVS, CDR2 FQNEAQ. CDR3 length equals 17 residues. The CDR3 sequence is CASSLALRGGSGNTIYF. CDR3 sequence (DNA): TGTGCCAGCAGCTTAGCGCTTAGAGGGGGCTCTGGAAACACCATATATTTT.

This chain connects TRBV10-3 to TRBJ1-2; D ambiguous. The V end was cut by 4 bases, the J end by 1 base, with 7 bases between. This CDR3 is 13 amino acids long. CDR1 is ENHRY and CDR2 is SYGVKD in the germline V gene. The CDR3 sequence: CAISADSNYGYTF. CDR3 bases: TGTGCCATCAGTGCCGATAGTAACTATGGCTACACCTTC.

The rearrangement uses TRBV10-1 and TRBJ2-1; 13 bases map to TRBD2. Germline CDR1 and CDR2: WNHNN and SYGVQD (reference sequence). After removal of 6 bases from V and 9 bases from J, the junction contained 5 bases not matched to a gene. This CDR3 contains 14 residues. CDR3 in amino acids: CASSTSGGAVEQFF. The CDR3 region has the DNA TGCGCCAGCAGCACTAGCGGGGGGGCCGTTGAGCAGTTCTTC.

The gene calls are TRBV30 and TRBJ1-6; D is ambiguous. Trimming pared 2 bases from V and 0 bases from J, leaving 2 bases between. CDR1 is GTSNPN and CDR2 is SVGIG in the germline V gene (reference sequence). The CDR3 runs 13 residues. CDR3 nucleotides: TGTGCCTGGAGTCGCTCCTATAATTCACCCCTCCACTTT. It translates to CAWSRSYNSPLHF. Together with reference TRBV30 and TRBJ1-6, the CDR3 gives the full variable domain: SQTIHQWPATLVQPVGSPLSLECTVEGTSNPNLYWYRQAAGRGLQLLFYSVGIGQISSEVPQNLSASRPQDRQFILSSKKLLLSDSGFYLCAWSRSYNSPLHFGNGTRLTVT.

The chain has TRBV4-1 and TRBJ2-5; the D gene is possibly TRBD1 (7 bases). CDR3 size: 15 residues. Germline loops: CDR1 MGHRA, CDR2 YSYEKL. V was clipped by 1 base and J by 5 bases, with 14 bases between them. The DNA for the CDR3 is TGCGCCAGCAGCCAAGTTCTACAGGGGAGGGAGACCCAGTACTTC. Translated: CASSQVLQGRETQYF.

DNA of the CDR3: TGCGCCAGCAGCATTAACAGGGACACTGAAGCTTTCTTT. Amino acids: CASSINRDTEAFF. The chain recombines TRBV5-1 with TRBJ1-1; TRBD1 might be the D (6 bases). Trimming removed 4 bases from V and 3 bases from J, with 10 bases in between. This CDR3 spans 13 amino acids. CDR1 and CDR2 from the germline V gene are SGHRS and YFSETQ.

The chain carries TRBV29-1 and TRBJ2-7; 7 bases line up with TRBD2. Trimming took 3 bases from V and 0 from J; bases not matched to a gene: 5. This CDR3 has 14 amino acids. Germline CDR1 is SQVTM and CDR2 is ANQGSEA. The CDR3: CSVDTGTNSYEQYF. DNA for the CDR3: TGCAGCGTTGATACCGGGACTAACTCCTACGAGCAGTACTTC.

This chain links TRBV6-5 with TRBJ2-7, with 8 bases that match TRBD2. In germline, CDR1 is MNHEY, CDR2 SVGAGI. This CDR3 region has 14 residues. The CDR3 is CASSWSGGSHEQYV. For the CDR3, the DNA is TGTGCCAGTAGTTGGAGCGGGGGTTCCCACGAGCAGTACGTC.